This T cell receptor beta chain appears in the sequencing data of a study of T-cell memory formation after mild COVID-19. The CDR3 runs to 17 residues. Trimming removed 4 bases at V and 0 bases at J, with 16 bases between. CDR1 and CDR2 from the germline V gene are SGHVS and FNYEAQ. This clonotype showed up just a few times. Via MiXCR, TCRdb re-called the 5' RACE reads, giving one row per CDR3 protein. The sample consists of 350,000 or so distinct CDR3 sequences, 20% to 25% of them appearing once. Sequenced material: PBMCs or a T cell subset sorted from them (not recorded which). The rearrangement uses TRBV7-6 and TRBJ1-3; possible D gene TRBD1, 5 bases. The sequence was collected from a young man who had mild COVID-19 (a few samples of this study predate the infection). Cell type and time point are not known. The CDR3 is CASSYYPGASSGNTIYF. The CDR3 nucleotides read TGTGCCAGCAGCTACTACCCCGGGGCATCCTCTGGAAACACCATATATTTT.